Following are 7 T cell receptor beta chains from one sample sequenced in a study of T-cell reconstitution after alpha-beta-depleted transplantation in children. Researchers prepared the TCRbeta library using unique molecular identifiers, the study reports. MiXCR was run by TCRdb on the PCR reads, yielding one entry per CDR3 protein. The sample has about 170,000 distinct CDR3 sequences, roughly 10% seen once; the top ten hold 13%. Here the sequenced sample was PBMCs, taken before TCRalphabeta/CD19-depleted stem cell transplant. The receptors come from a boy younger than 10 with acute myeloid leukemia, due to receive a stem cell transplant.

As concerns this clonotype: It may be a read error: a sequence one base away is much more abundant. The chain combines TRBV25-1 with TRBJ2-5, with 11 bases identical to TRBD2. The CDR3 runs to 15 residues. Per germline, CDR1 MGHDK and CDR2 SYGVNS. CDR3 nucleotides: TGTGCCAGCAGTGACCGACTAGCGGGACAAGAGACCCAGTCCTTC. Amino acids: CASSDRLAGQETQSF.

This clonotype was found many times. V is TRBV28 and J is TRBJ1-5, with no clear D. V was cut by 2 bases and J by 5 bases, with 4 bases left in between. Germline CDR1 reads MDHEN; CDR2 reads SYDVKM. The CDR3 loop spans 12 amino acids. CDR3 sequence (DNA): TGTGCCAGCAGTTTAATGGATCAGCCCCAGCATTTT. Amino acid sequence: CASSLMDQPQHF.

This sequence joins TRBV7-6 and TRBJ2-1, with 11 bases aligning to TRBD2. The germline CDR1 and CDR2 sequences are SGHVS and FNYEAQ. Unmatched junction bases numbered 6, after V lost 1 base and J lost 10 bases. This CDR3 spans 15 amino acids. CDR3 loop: CASSLGSGRAGEQFF. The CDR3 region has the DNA TGTGCCAGCAGCTTAGGTAGCGGGAGGGCCGGGGAGCAGTTCTTC.

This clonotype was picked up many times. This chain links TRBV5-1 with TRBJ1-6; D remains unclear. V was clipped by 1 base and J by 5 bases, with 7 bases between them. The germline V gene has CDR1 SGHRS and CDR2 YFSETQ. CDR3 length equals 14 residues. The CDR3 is CASSLYIDNSPLHF. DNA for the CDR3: TGCGCCAGCAGCTTGTACATAGATAATTCACCCCTCCACTTT.

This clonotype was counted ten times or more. CDR3 nucleotide sequence: TGTGCCAGCATCCGCGACAGGGGAGGAAACACCATATATTTT. Translating it yields CASIRDRGGNTIYF. J is TRBJ1-3 and V is TRBV6-5, with 8 bases identical to TRBD1. Trimming at V came to 7 bases and at J to 4 bases, leaving 6 bases not matched to a gene. In germline, CDR1 is MNHEY, CDR2 SVGAGI. CDR3 length equals 14 residues.

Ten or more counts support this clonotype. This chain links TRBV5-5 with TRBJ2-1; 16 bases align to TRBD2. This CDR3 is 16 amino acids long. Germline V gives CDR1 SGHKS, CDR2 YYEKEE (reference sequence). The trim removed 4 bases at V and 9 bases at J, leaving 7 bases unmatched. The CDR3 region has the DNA TGTGCCAGCAGCCCACCGGGACTAGCGGGAGGGTTTGAGCAGTTCTTC. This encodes CASSPPGLAGGFEQFF.

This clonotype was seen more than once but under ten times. The DNA of the CDR3 is TGTGCCAGCGGCCCCGGGCTCCTCTGCAACCAAGAGACCCAGTACTTC. This translates into CASGPGLLCNQETQYF. The chain employs TRBV4-2 and TRBJ2-5, with D unresolved. In germline, CDR1 is LGHNA, CDR2 YNFKEQ. The V end lost 8 bases, the J end lost 0 bases, and 19 bases lay between the germline ends. This CDR3 region has 16 residues.